These 14 T cell receptor beta chains were all obtained from the same sample, sequenced in a study of response to subunit inactivated influenza vaccine. Each CDR3 protein gets one entry after TCRdb re-called the RT-PCR reads with MiXCR. The table lists about 800,000 distinct CDR3 sequences, around 21% of them singletons. Sample: PBMCs from blood, taken more than 4 days after vaccination. The receptors stem from a man aged 50 or older who received an inactivated influenza vaccine.

In its sample, this clonotype was seen a few times. This chain uses TRBV5-1 with TRBJ1-5; the D gene is possibly TRBD1 (5 bases). There are 15 residues in the CDR3. V shed 0 bases and J shed 6 bases, with 13 bases lying between them. CDR1 and CDR2 (germline): SGHRS, YFSETQ. The DNA of the CDR3 is TGCGCCAGCAGCTTGGATGGGGACCAGCGTCAGCCCCAGCATTTT. As protein: CASSLDGDQRQPQHF. The full variable domain, with the rest looked up from reference TRBV5-1 and TRBJ1-5, is KAGVTQTPRYLIKTRGQQVTLSCSPISGHRSVSWYQQTPGQGLQFLFEYFSETQRNKGNFPGRFSGRQFSNSRSEMNVSTLELGDSALYLCASSLDGDQRQPQHFGDGTRLSIL.

V is TRBV5-5 and J is TRBJ2-5, with 7 positions matching TRBD1. V was clipped by 4 bases and J by 3 bases; unmatched bases: 6. This CDR3 has 14 amino acids. The V gene's germline CDR1 is SGHKS and CDR2 YYEKEE (reference sequence). The CDR3 reads CASSRQGPKETQYF. CDR3 nucleotides: TGTGCCAGCAGCCGACAGGGACCCAAAGAGACCCAGTACTTC.

The chain is built from TRBV9 and TRBJ2-1; TRBD1 might be the D (5 bases). The CDR3 runs to 13 residues. The V gene's germline CDR1 is SGDLS and CDR2 YYNGEE. The V end was cut by 4 bases, the J end by 10 bases, with 15 bases between. CDR3 nucleotides: TGTGCCAGCAGCAGTTCGTGGGGCAGCGAGCAGTTCTTC. It specifies CASSSSWGSEQFF.

This chain connects TRBV6-2 or TRBV6-3 to TRBJ2-7; possibly TRBD1 or TRBD2 for D (5 bases each). This CDR3 is built from 17 residues. CDR1 and CDR2 (germline): MNHEY, SVGEGT. V gave up 6 bases and J gave up 3 bases, with 24 bases separating them. The chain's CDR3 is CASSARGTRLLNYEQYF. The CDR3 DNA follows: TGTGCCAGCAGCGCTCGTGGGACGAGATTACTCAACTACGAGCAGTACTTC.

This clonotype was counted only a few times. The J gene is TRBJ2-5, the V gene TRBV27; 9 bases match TRBD2. Unmatched junction bases numbered 4, after V lost 0 bases and J lost 5 bases. CDR3 length: 15 residues. CDR1 and CDR2 from the germline V gene are MNHEY and SMNVEV (reference sequence). CDR3 nucleotides: TGTGCCAGCAGTTTATCGACGGGACTAGCTGAGACCCAGTACTTC. Translation gives CASSLSTGLAETQYF.

The chain carries TRBV20-1 and TRBJ2-1; unclear D gene. CDR3 length: 15 residues. CDR1 is DFQATT and CDR2 is SNEGSKA in the germline V gene (reference sequence). Trimming pared 2 bases from V and 2 bases from J, leaving 13 bases between. DNA of the CDR3: TGCAGTGCTAGAAAACTTGCTGGTCCCTACAATGAGCAGTTCTTC. Residues: CSARKLAGPYNEQFF.

This clonotype showed up many times. This chain connects TRBV11-2 to TRBJ2-2; no clear D. Trimming removed 0 bases at V and 3 bases at J, with 5 bases between. The V gene's germline CDR1 is SGHAT and CDR2 FQNNGV. The CDR3 length is 14 residues. The CDR3 DNA reads as TGTGCCAGCAGCTTAGACAAGTACACCGGGGAGCTGTTTTTT. Encoded protein: CASSLDKYTGELFF.

This rearrangement joins TRBV7-9 to TRBJ2-1; tentatively, D is TRBD1 or TRBD2 (5 bases each). From germline, CDR1 is SEHNR and CDR2 FQNEAQ (reference sequence). The CDR3 runs to 14 residues. CDR3 protein: CVLALGWDHNEQFF. The CDR3 region has the DNA TGTGTTTTAGCCCTCGGCTGGGACCACAATGAGCAGTTCTTC. The entire variable domain, with the rest obtained from reference TRBV7-9 and TRBJ2-1, is as follows: DTGVSQNPRHKITKRGQNVTFRCDPISEHNRLYWYRQTLGQGPEFLTYFQNEAQLEKSRLLSDRFSAERPKGSFSTLEIQRTEQGDSAMYLCVLALGWDHNEQFFGPGTRLTVL.

This sequence joins TRBV20-1 and TRBJ2-3, with TRBD1 as a possible D gene (6 bases). CDR1 is DFQATT, CDR2 SNEGSKA, per germline (reference sequence). The CDR3 sequence is 20 residues long. V gave up 2 bases and J gave up 0 bases, with 27 bases separating them. CDR3 DNA sequence: TGCAGTGCTAGATACCAGGGGAAAGGAAGGTTTCAAGATAGCACAGATACGCAGTATTTT. This encodes CSARYQGKGRFQDSTDTQYF.

This clonotype was recorded at least ten times. This chain connects TRBV20-1 to TRBJ1-2; 7 bases are shared with TRBD1. The CDR3 runs 14 residues. The V and J ends lost 0 bases and 4 bases, in that order; junction bases with no gene match: 5. CDR1 and CDR2 from the germline V gene are DFQATT and SNEGSKA (reference sequence). CDR3 DNA: TGCAGTGCTAGAGACATCGGACAGGCCTATGGCTACACCTTC. Its translation is CSARDIGQAYGYTF.

The chain combines TRBV27 with TRBJ2-7; D is unclear. Trimming stripped 1 base from V and 9 bases from J, with 4 bases between. CDR1 and CDR2 (germline): MNHEY, SMNVEV (reference sequence). This CDR3 is 10 amino acids long. CDR3 protein: CASSLYLQYF. Written as DNA, the CDR3 is TGTGCCAGCAGTTTATACCTGCAGTACTTC.

The table lists this clonotype with a few counts. The genes are TRBV7-2 and TRBJ2-3; D is undetermined. CDR3 length: 14 amino acids. V was trimmed by 2 bases and J by 3 bases, leaving 9 bases between them. CDR1 is SGHTA, CDR2 FQGNSA, per germline. In DNA, the CDR3 is TGTGCCAGCAGCTTAAGGGATCGGACAGATACGCAGTATTTT. It translates to CASSLRDRTDTQYF.

This clonotype was observed a handful of times. The chain couples TRBV4-2 to TRBJ1-5; the D is unclear. The CDR3 has 15 residues. With 0 bases removed from V and 7 bases from J, the gap between germline ends came to 13 bases. The germline gives CDR1 LGHNA, CDR2 YNFKEQ. The CDR3 loop is CASSQESTSRQPQHF. DNA of the CDR3: TGTGCCAGCAGCCAAGAAAGTACCAGTCGCCAGCCCCAGCATTTT.

This rearrangement joins TRBV29-1 to TRBJ2-7; D is ambiguous. CDR1 and CDR2 (germline): SQVTM, ANQGSEA. This CDR3 is 11 amino acids long. V lost 0 bases and J lost 8, with 8 bases in between. For the CDR3, the DNA is TGCAGCGTTGAAGATCCCCCGAAGCAGTACTTC. This gives the protein CSVEDPPKQYF.